These T cell receptor beta chains were read from a single sample in a study of shared clonotypes between healthy human individuals. Only in-frame clones appear in the TCRdb table, and some are missing; sequencing was by immunoSEQ multiplex PCR. The repertoire holds fewer than 650,000 clones, just over 75% seen once, with around 12% in the top ten. Input material: PBMCs. The receptors derive from a woman between 40 and 50 years old in good health. Some clones in this sample may be carry-over from other donors' samples. Each CDR3 is given with its conserved first and last residue. The D gene is left open where the match is weak. Clone sizes are given selectively: once, few, many, or a class where the clone is expanded.

size	V	J	D	DNA	CDR3
NA	TRBV7-2	TRBJ2-3	TRBD2	TGTGCCAGCAGCTTAGTGGTAGCGGGAGCCCCCCAGTATTTT	CASSLVVAGAPQYF
NA	TRBV28	TRBJ1-5	NA	TGTGCCAGCAGTCCCCCTCGGGGAGCCGCGGGCAATCAGCCCCAGCATTTT	CASSPPRGAAGNQPQHF
NA	TRBV5-1	TRBJ2-1	TRBD2	TGCGCCAGCAGCTTGGAACTAGCGGGGTACAATGAGCAGTTCTTC	CASSLELAGYNEQFF
NA	TRBV10-3	TRBJ2-1	TRBD2	TGTGCCATCAGTAAGACCGGGACTAGCGGGATCAATGAGCAGTTCTTC	CAISKTGTSGINEQFF
NA	TRBV11-2	TRBJ2-6	NA	TGTGCCAGCAGCTTGGTAGGGTCCTCTGGGGCCAACGTCCTGACTTTC	CASSLVGSSGANVLTF
NA	TRBV5-1	TRBJ2-4	TRBD1	TGCGCCAGCAGCTTGCCTCGGACAGGGGGCGTCTGGTCCAAAAACATTCAGTACTTC	CASSLPRTGGVWSKNIQYF
NA	TRBV5-1	TRBJ2-2	NA	TGCGCCAGCAGCTTAAGAGGGGGTGGATTCAGTGGCACCGGGGAGCTGTTTTTT	CASSLRGGGFSGTGELFF
NA	TRBV2	TRBJ1-2	NA	TGTGCCAGCAGCCTGAGGGATGGCTACACCTTC	CASSLRDGYTF
once	TRBV15	TRBJ1-3	TRBD1	TGTGCCACGGGGACAGGGGTGACTGGAAACACCATATATTTT	CATGTGVTGNTIYF
NA	TRBV28	TRBJ2-4	TRBD1	TGTGCCAGCAGTTCGCCGGGACAGGGGGGGGACATTCAGTACTTC	CASSSPGQGGDIQYF
NA	TRBV7-2	TRBJ1-5	TRBD1	TGTGCCAGCAGCTGGGACAGAAACAATCAGCCCCAGCATTTT	CASSWDRNNQPQHF
NA	TRBV7-3	TRBJ1-1	NA	TGTGCCAGCAGCTTAACATTGGGCCGGACTGAAGCTTTCTTT	CASSLTLGRTEAFF